This record looks at one T cell receptor (beta chain) sequence and its context. This clonotype has just a few counts. Its antigen has not been determined. Base quality data are lacking; no much larger clone is found one base away. Sequencer: Illumina HiSeq 1500. In TCRdb, the public reads were trimmed at Q25 with fastp and aligned with MiXCR, with productive beta chains retained. Each CDR3 protein appears once, grouped with its most common genes and DNA. This sample has roughly 280,000 distinct CDR3 sequences in its table, and under 25% of those were observed once. The ten largest clones represent 15% to 20% of the sample. The germline V gene provides CDR1 KGHSH and CDR2 LQKENI. V is pruned by 2 bases and J by 2 bases, leaving 10 bases of the junction without a gene match. The cysteine opens and the phenylalanine closes a CDR3 of 18 amino acids. Only CDR3 DNA remains: 54 bases, in frame from the first base.

The data derive from a study of T cell repertoires in cytomegalovirus infection (dated by TCRdb to between 2017 and 2020). With regard to the full study: The peptide stimulations were aimed at well-studied HLA-B-restricted epitopes as well as recently identified HLA-C-restricted CMV epitopes, whose presentation resists viral immunomodulation. Because public TCR beta signatures pointed to carriage of CMV infection together with the matching HLA type, the HLA type of each donor mattered for the analysis. Study-wide conclusions, independent of this receptor: Cumulative frequency of public TCR beta family members discriminated carriers of CMV infection plus the relevant HLA type in this cohort and an independent roughly 350-donor cohort. The ex vivo response was dominated by HLA-C-restricted CMV-specific TCR beta clonotypes, and the single most frequent clonotype in two of eight donors was supplied by these HLA-C-restricted clonotypes.

The treatment or condition label on this specimen signifies: in vitro stimulation with specific CMV peptide epitopes to enrich CMV-specific T cells. The clonotype was recovered from a human donor in good health (CMV status not recorded). Some clones in this sample may be carry-over from other donors' samples. The source was cultured PBMCs, collected from culture after CMV antigen stimulation. This chain joins TRBV18 to TRBJ2-1; 9 nucleotides in the junction match TRBD2. The DNA sequence is TGTGCCAGCTCACCATACTATAGCGGGAGACCCCCCTACAATGAGCAGTTCTTC. Its protein product is CASSPYYSGRPPYNEQFF.